The 19 T cell receptor beta chains presented below share a single source sample, sequenced in a study of identical twins. One entry per CDR3 protein, called by TCRdb with MiXCR from the 5' RACE reads. In the table there are around 550,000 distinct CDR3 sequences, roughly 15% of which are singletons. The same specimen was also included in a second study, on yellow fever vaccine responses in identical twins.

The specimen sequenced was CD4+ T cells sorted from blood. Source of these receptors: a woman between 18 and 29 years old in good health.

The rearrangement uses TRBV20-1 and TRBJ1-2; D may be TRBD1 (6 bases). Germline V gives CDR1 DFQATT, CDR2 SNEGSKA (reference sequence). The V end was cut by 4 bases, the J end by 4 bases, with 19 bases between. This CDR3 is 15 amino acids long. DNA of the CDR3: TGCAGTGCTATCACCCGGGACAAAGCGAGCTATGGCTACACCTTC. This sequence encodes CSAITRDKASYGYTF.

The table lists this clonotype with many counts. The genes are TRBV6-5 and TRBJ2-7, with D unresolved. This CDR3 comprises 12 residues. The germline V gene has CDR1 MNHEY and CDR2 SVGAGI. Trimming removed 4 bases at V and 4 bases at J, with 8 bases between. CDR3 DNA sequence: TGTGCCAGCAGTTCGTCGAGGTACGAGCAGTACTTC. It encodes CASSSSRYEQYF.

J is TRBJ2-3 and V is TRBV3-1; D tentatively reads TRBD1 or TRBD2 (6 bases each). The CDR3 contains 14 residues. V lost 3 bases and J 13 bases, leaving 20 bases between the germline ends. Germline V lookup: CDR1 LGHDT, CDR2 YNNKEL (reference sequence). CDR3 bases: TGTGCCAGCAGCCAGTATGGGGGGCCCAGATTGAAGTATTTT. It is translated as CASSQYGGPRLKYF.

This clonotype was observed once. V and J are TRBV12-3 or TRBV12-4 and TRBJ1-1, with D tentatively TRBD1 (6 bases). This CDR3 is built from 11 residues. V gave up 6 bases and J gave up 13 bases, with 15 bases separating them. The CDR3: CASSPGHTVFF. The DNA of the CDR3 is TGTGCCAGCAGCCCGGGACATACGGTTTTCTTT.

The CDR3 DNA reads as TGTGCCAGCAGCGGGGGGGCCTTCCAAGAGACCCAGTACTTC. Its translation: CASSGGAFQETQYF. The genes are TRBV9 and TRBJ2-5, with D possibly called TRBD1 or TRBD2 (6 bases each). Germline V lookup: CDR1 SGDLS, CDR2 YYNGEE. Trimming took off 3 bases at V and 1 base at J, with 10 bases between the two ends. The CDR3 spans 14 residues.

This clonotype was picked up a small number of times. Here the CDR3 DNA reads TGTGCCAGCAGCTTAGACACTAGCGGGTACACCTACAATGAGCAGTTCTTC. Residues: CASSLDTSGYTYNEQFF. The rearrangement uses TRBV11-2 and TRBJ2-1; TRBD2 matches 9 bases. Per germline, CDR1 SGHAT and CDR2 FQNNGV. The CDR3 covers 17 residues. V was clipped by 0 bases and J by 2 bases; unmatched bases: 5.

The J gene is TRBJ2-2, the V gene TRBV7-3; TRBD2 matches 15 bases. This CDR3 region has 19 residues. Germline-derived CDR1 and CDR2 are SGHTA and FQGTGA. J was trimmed by 3 bases and V by 2 bases; bases with no gene match: 7. For the CDR3, the DNA is TGTGCCAGCAGCTTACGGGGGGGACTAGCGGGAGGCCACACCGGGGAGCTGTTTTTT. Translating it yields CASSLRGGLAGGHTGELFF.

This clonotype turned up a few times. The chain carries TRBV7-2 and TRBJ1-4; 7 positions agree with TRBD1. The germline CDR1 and CDR2 sequences are SGHTA and FQGNSA. With 5 bases clipped from V and 2 bases from J, the junction kept 5 bases outside the gene matches. The CDR3 is made up of 15 amino acids. The chain's CDR3 is CASSRNRGTNEKLFF. CDR3 DNA: TGTGCCAGCAGCCGAAACAGGGGTACTAATGAAAAACTGTTTTTT. Full variable domain (missing parts from reference TRBV7-2 and TRBJ1-4): GAGVSQSPSNKVTEKGKDVELRCDPISGHTALYWYRQSLGQGLEFLIYFQGNSAPDKSGLPSDRFSAERTGGSVSTLTIQRTQQEDSAVYLCASSRNRGTNEKLFFGSGTQLSVL.

There are many counts of this clonotype. V is TRBV12-3 or TRBV12-4 and J is TRBJ1-3; D ambiguous. V was shortened by 5 bases and J by 0 bases, with 14 bases between the two germline ends. The CDR3 runs 16 residues. CDR3 coding DNA: TGTGCCAGCAGTCCCTTGAGGACCTTCTCTGGAAACACCATATATTTT. This codes for CASSPLRTFSGNTIYF.

V usage is TRBV5-1 and J usage is TRBJ2-3; either TRBD1 or TRBD2 may supply D (5 bases each). The CDR3 runs to 17 residues. The germline V gene has CDR1 SGHRS and CDR2 YFSETQ. V shed 2 bases and J shed 1 base, with 17 bases lying between them. The CDR3 nucleotides are TGCGCCAGCAGCTTCCGGGGCCGCGATGATGGCACAGATACGCAGTATTTT. Translation gives CASSFRGRDDGTDTQYF.

This sequence joins TRBV7-9 and TRBJ2-1; 8 nucleotides agree with TRBD2. CDR3 length: 16 amino acids. Germline trimming cut 5 bases from V and 8 bases from J; bases unmatched to any gene: 14. CDR1 is SEHNR and CDR2 is FQNEAQ in the germline V gene (reference sequence). The CDR3 DNA reads TGTGCCAGCAGCCCCCGGGGACTAGTTGTTTTACATGAGCAGTTCTTC. Translation gives CASSPRGLVVLHEQFF.

A few counts support this clonotype. The V call is TRBV28, the J call TRBJ1-1, with 11 bases fitting TRBD1. The V and J ends lost 5 bases and 11 bases, in that order; junction bases with no gene match: 13. CDR1 MDHEN and CDR2 SYDVKM come from the germline V gene. CDR3 length: 15 residues. The CDR3 spells CASSVTRDRGILAFF. The DNA for the CDR3 is TGTGCCAGCAGTGTCACCCGGGACAGGGGGATCTTGGCTTTCTTT. Combining the CDR3 with reference TRBV28 and TRBJ1-1 gives the whole variable domain DVKVTQSSRYLVKRTGEKVFLECVQDMDHENMFWYRQDPGLGLRLIYFSYDVKMKEKGDIPEGYSVSREKKERFSLILESASTNQTSMYLCASSVTRDRGILAFFGQGTRLTVV.

This chain uses TRBV7-2 with TRBJ2-1; TRBD2 agrees at 8 bases. V shed 4 bases and J 13 bases; nucleotides not matched to a gene: 12. Germline V lookup: CDR1 SGHTA, CDR2 FQGNSA. The CDR3 length is 14 residues. The chain's CDR3 is CASSSGLAGTRQFF. DNA for the CDR3: TGTGCCAGCAGCTCCGGCTTAGCGGGGACCAGACAGTTCTTC. Variable domain in full (rest from reference TRBV7-2 and TRBJ2-1): GAGVSQSPSNKVTEKGKDVELRCDPISGHTALYWYRQSLGQGLEFLIYFQGNSAPDKSGLPSDRFSAERTGGSVSTLTIQRTQQEDSAVYLCASSSGLAGTRQFFGPGTRLTVL.

This clonotype was detected many times. V usage is TRBV12-3 or TRBV12-4 and J usage is TRBJ2-2; 12 positions agree with TRBD2. CDR3 length equals 16 residues. J gave up 4 bases and V 3 bases, and 3 bases lay outside the gene matches. The CDR3 reads CASSLRLAGATGELFF. The CDR3 DNA follows: TGTGCCAGCAGTTTGCGACTAGCGGGAGCCACCGGGGAGCTGTTTTTT.

V usage is TRBV24-1 and J usage is TRBJ1-1; D unclear. Germline assignment: CDR1 KGHDR and CDR2 SFDVKD. The CDR3 has 12 amino acids. With 2 bases removed from V and 8 bases from J, the gap between germline ends came to 8 bases. This CDR3 is CATSDWVGEAFF. As DNA, the CDR3 is TGTGCCACCAGTGATTGGGTAGGGGAAGCTTTCTTT.

This clonotype was detected a few times. The chain recombines TRBV4-1 with TRBJ2-5; no firm D call. The CDR3 loop spans 13 amino acids. The germline V and J ends were trimmed by 1 base and 2 bases, with 5 bases remaining between them. The V gene's germline CDR1 is MGHRA and CDR2 YSYEKL. In DNA form, the CDR3 reads TGCGCCAGCAGCCAAGTCAGACAAGAGACCCAGTACTTC. Protein product: CASSQVRQETQYF.

This clonotype was detected only a few times. J is TRBJ1-2 and V is TRBV2, with 7 bases fitting TRBD1. Germline V CDR1 and CDR2: SNHLY, FYNNEI. The junction had 6 bases not matched to a gene; V was cut back by 1 base and J by 4 bases. This CDR3 is 15 amino acids long. The CDR3 nucleotides are TGTGCCAGCAGTGAAGTAGGGGACAGCCGCTATGGCTACACCTTC. As protein: CASSEVGDSRYGYTF.

This clonotype was counted a few times. The chain links TRBV10-3 to TRBJ1-1, with 7 bases lining up with TRBD1. The CDR3 extends over 15 amino acids. Germline CDR1 ENHRY, CDR2 SYGVKD. V lost 1 base to trimming and J lost 5 bases; unmatched junction nucleotides: 7. This CDR3 is CAISEFTGVGTEAFF. The DNA of the CDR3 is TGTGCCATCAGTGAGTTTACAGGGGTGGGAACTGAAGCTTTCTTT.

This clonotype was counted only a few times. The rearrangement links TRBV10-3 to TRBJ2-3, with D tentatively TRBD1 (6 bases). Deletions cut 2 bases from V and 2 bases from J, with 8 bases between. Germline CDR1 reads ENHRY; CDR2 reads SYGVKD. The CDR3 consists of 14 residues. Here the CDR3 DNA reads TGTGCCATCAGTGAGAGGACAGACACAGATACGCAGTATTTT. Protein sequence: CAISERTDTDTQYF.